The present entry profiles one T cell receptor (beta chain) with its context. Its antigen is not known. V lost 5 bases and J lost 4, with 12 bases in between. In germline, CDR1 is LGHDT, CDR2 YNNKEL (reference sequence). CDR3 size: 14 residues. The sample belongs to a study of vaccination effects on CD4 cells after COVID-19. Assay used: immunoSEQ multiplex PCR; TCRdb lists only in-frame clones, some missing. This table holds approximately 82,000 clones, around 76% found once. CD4+ T cells specific for antigen were expanded with viral peptide pools by the ViraFEST assay before sequencing. Upon completion of more than 9 days in culture, CD4+ T cells were isolated.

The source is a human donor who received a COVID-19 vaccine. Sequencing was performed on CD4+ T cells from PBMCs cultured with HCoV-229E spike peptides, taken before COVID-19 vaccination. The rearrangement uses TRBV3-1 (or the pseudogene TRBV3-2) and TRBJ1-3; possibly TRBD1 for D (5 bases). The CDR3 protein is CASSLAGFGNTIYF. In DNA, the CDR3 is TGTGCCAGCAGCTTAGCAGGGTTCGGAAACACCATATATTTT.